The 5 T cell receptor beta chains below come from one sample, sequenced in a study of CD8+ T cells in alopecia areata. Following RNA extraction, reverse transcription yielded cDNA that acted as the sequencing template. The assay was immunoSEQ multiplex PCR, and TCRdb's table has in-frame clones only and misses some. Seen here are approximately 100,000 clones, 85% to 90% observed once, and the top ten hold approximately 10%. Documented treatment: oral pan-JAK inhibitor, 5-10 mg twice daily. The material sequenced was CD8+ T cells sorted from blood, taken at approximately week 30, from a patient treated with tofacitinib. Receptors were obtained from a human donor with alopecia areata.

The chain joins TRBV5-1 to TRBJ1-5, with D perhaps TRBD1 (5 bases). Germline assignment: CDR1 SGHRS and CDR2 YFSETQ. The CDR3 totals 14 residues. Trimming pared 7 bases from V and 7 bases from J, leaving 18 bases between. Here the CDR3 DNA reads TGCGCCAGCGGGGGAGGGACTATGGAACAGCCCCAGCATTTT. Translated: CASGGGTMEQPQHF.

The table lists this clone with a few counts. This chain uses TRBV4-1 with TRBJ1-2, with a tentative D call TRBD1 (6 bases). Germline CDR1 MGHRA, CDR2 YSYEKL. V lost 1 base and J lost 6, with 15 bases in between. This CDR3 spans 15 amino acids. As DNA, the CDR3 is TGCGCCAGCAGCCAAGCCGGACAGTGGTACGATGGCTACACCTTC. Translation gives CASSQAGQWYDGYTF.

The chain carries TRBV6-5 and TRBJ1-1, with TRBD1 identical over 10 bases. V shed 5 bases and J 4 bases; nucleotides not matched to a gene: 4. This CDR3 has 14 amino acids. Germline V gene sequence: CDR1 MNHEY, CDR2 SVGAGI. The CDR3: CASSTWTGGTEAFF. The CDR3 nucleotides are TGTGCCAGCAGTACGTGGACAGGGGGCACTGAAGCTTTCTTT.

The V and J genes are TRBV29-1 and TRBJ2-1; D is unclear. In germline, CDR1 is SQVTM, CDR2 ANQGSEA. The ends were cut back, 4 bases at V and 0 bases at J, with 13 bases in the middle. The CDR3 is made up of 15 amino acids. The CDR3 spells CSVGQGRSSYNEQFF. The CDR3, as DNA: TGCAGCGTTGGTCAAGGGCGGAGCTCCTACAATGAGCAGTTCTTC.

The chain employs TRBV27 and TRBJ2-1, with D tentatively TRBD2 (5 bases). Deletions cut 5 bases from V and 15 bases from J, with 20 bases between. Germline CDR1 is MNHEY and CDR2 is SMNVEV (reference sequence). This CDR3 region has 13 residues. CDR3 residues: CASSRASQKTMFF. As DNA, the CDR3 is TGTGCCAGCAGTAGGGCTAGCCAGAAGACAATGTTCTTC.